This T cell receptor (beta chain) was sequenced during a study of Ad26.COV2.S vaccination and SARS-CoV-2 variants. Study information: Ad26.COV2.S given intramuscularly, once or twice 56 days apart.

This clone was counted once. Its specificity is not known. Data came from immunoSEQ multiplex PCR; TCRdb stores just in-frame clones and leaves some out. The profile shows around 300,000 clones, 85% to 90% of them singletons. This CDR3 has 15 amino acids. Germline CDR1 MNHEY, CDR2 SVGAGI. The junction had 11 bases not matched to a gene; V was cut back by 5 bases and J by 6 bases. The treatment was: around 19 received Ad26.COV2.S at low or high dose, single or two shots; about 5 received placebo; per-sample allocation not given. Vaccine and placebo recipients were sampled on day 63 after the first injection. Study outcomes and limitations: Placebo recipients and vaccine recipients were similar in non-spike TCR breadth.

The clonotype comes from a person aged 18-65 years who received the Ad26.COV2.S COVID-19 vaccine or a placebo. This chain links TRBV6-5 with TRBJ2-7, with 9 nucleotides matching TRBD2. The starting material was peripheral blood, obtained in a trial of Ad26.COV2.S vaccine versus placebo. In DNA, the CDR3 is TGTGCCAGCAGTACGACTAGCGGTAGCCTCGGCGAGCAGTACTTC. It codes for CASSTTSGSLGEQYF.